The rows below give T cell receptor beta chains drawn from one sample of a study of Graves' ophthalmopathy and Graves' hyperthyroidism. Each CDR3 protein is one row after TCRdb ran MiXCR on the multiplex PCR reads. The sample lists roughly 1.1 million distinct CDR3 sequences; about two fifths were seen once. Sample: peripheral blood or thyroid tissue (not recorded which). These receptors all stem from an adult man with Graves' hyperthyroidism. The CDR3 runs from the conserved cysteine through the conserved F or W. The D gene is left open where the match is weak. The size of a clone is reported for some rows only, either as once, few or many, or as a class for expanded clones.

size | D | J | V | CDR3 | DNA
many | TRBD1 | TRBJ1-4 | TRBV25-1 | CASSERAVRGYGANEKLFF | TGTGCCAGCAGTGAAAGGGCGGTCAGGGGGTACGGAGCTAATGAAAAACTGTTTTTT
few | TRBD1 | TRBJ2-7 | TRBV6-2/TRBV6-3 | CASSYTGTAAHSYEQYF | TGTGCCAGCAGTTACACCGGGACAGCCGCCCACTCCTACGAGCAGTACTTC
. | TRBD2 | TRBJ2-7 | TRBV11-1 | CASSLARLAEPNEQYF | TGTGCCAGCAGCTTAGCGCGGCTAGCGGAGCCCAACGAGCAGTACTTC
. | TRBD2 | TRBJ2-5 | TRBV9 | CASSVGAGGPTQYF | TGTGCCAGCAGCGTAGGAGCGGGGGGCCCGACCCAGTACTTC
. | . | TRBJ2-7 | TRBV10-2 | CASSPPVSSYEQYF | TGTGCCAGCAGCCCCCCGGTTTCGTCCTACGAGCAGTACTTC
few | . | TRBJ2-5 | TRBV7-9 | CASSFQSGEETQYF | TGTGCCAGCAGCTTCCAATCAGGGGAGGAGACCCAGTACTTC
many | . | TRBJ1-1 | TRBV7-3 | CASSFRPKTPMPEAFF | TGTGCCAGCAGCTTCAGACCTAAAACACCGATGCCTGAAGCTTTCTTT
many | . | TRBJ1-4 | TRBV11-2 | CASSLTQVQEKLFF | TGTGCCAGCAGCTTAACCCAGGTTCAAGAAAAACTGTTTTTT
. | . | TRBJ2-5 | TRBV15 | CATSRDYKRNQETQYF | TGTGCCACCAGCAGAGATTACAAGCGGAACCAAGAGACCCAGTACTTC
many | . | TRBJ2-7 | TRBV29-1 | CSVRTDSYEQYF | TGCAGCGTCAGGACTGATTCCTACGAGCAGTACTTC
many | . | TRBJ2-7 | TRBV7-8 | CASSTAGTTYEQYF | TGTGCCAGCAGCACCGCAGGGACAACATACGAGCAGTACTTC
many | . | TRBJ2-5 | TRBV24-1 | CATSEGVPSTQYF | TGTGCCACCAGTGAGGGGGTACCTTCTACCCAGTACTTC
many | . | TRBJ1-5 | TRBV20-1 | CSARDNPDQPQHF | TGCAGTGCTAGAGATAATCCTGATCAGCCCCAGCATTTT
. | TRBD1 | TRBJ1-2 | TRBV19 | CASSVGTGDNYGYTF | TGTGCCAGTAGTGTCGGGACAGGGGATAACTATGGCTACACCTTC
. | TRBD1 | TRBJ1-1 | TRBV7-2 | CASTGGQGTEAFF | TGTGCCAGCACCGGGGGACAGGGCACTGAAGCTTTCTTT
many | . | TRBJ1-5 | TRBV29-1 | CSVGFGNQPQHF | TGCAGCGTTGGGTTCGGCAATCAGCCCCAGCATTTT
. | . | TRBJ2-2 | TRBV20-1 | CSATRGSNTGELFF | TGCAGTGCTACCAGGGGATCCAACACCGGGGAGCTGTTTTTT
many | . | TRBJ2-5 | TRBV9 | CASSVAMTMQETQYF | TGTGCCAGCAGCGTAGCTATGACCATGCAAGAGACCCAGTACTTC
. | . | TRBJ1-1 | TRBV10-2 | CASRTRQSNTEAFF | TGCGCCAGCAGGACGAGGCAGTCGAACACTGAAGCTTTCTTT
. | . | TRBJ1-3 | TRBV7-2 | CASSRVGGGNTIYF | TGTGCCAGCAGCCGCGTGGGGGGTGGAAACACCATATATTTT
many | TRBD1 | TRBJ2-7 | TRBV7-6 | CASSLAGDRGYEQYF | TGTGCCAGCAGCTTAGCAGGCGACAGGGGGTACGAGCAGTACTTC
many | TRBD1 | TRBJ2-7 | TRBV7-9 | CASSLPELGQGAYEQYF | TGTGCCAGCAGTCTTCCTGAACTCGGACAGGGCGCCTACGAGCAGTACTTC
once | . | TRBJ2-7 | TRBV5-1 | CASSLEPDTYEQYF | TGCGCCAGCAGCTTGGAACCGGATACCTACGAGCAGTACTTC
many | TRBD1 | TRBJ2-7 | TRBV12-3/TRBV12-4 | CASGGQGYEQYF | TGTGCCAGCGGGGGACAGGGCTACGAGCAGTACTTC
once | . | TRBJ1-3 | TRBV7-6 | CASSLVAWGANGNTIYF | TGTGCCAGCAGCTTAGTGGCTTGGGGGGCAAATGGAAACACCATATATTTT
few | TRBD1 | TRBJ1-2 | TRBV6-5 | CASSYSPTGPNYGYTF | TGTGCCAGCAGTTACTCGCCGACAGGGCCGAACTATGGCTACACCTTC
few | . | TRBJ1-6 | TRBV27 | CASSPRDLLLPLHF | TGTGCCAGCAGTCCCCGGGACCTTCTTTTGCCCCTCCACTTT
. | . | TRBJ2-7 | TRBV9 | CASSVGGQGSYEQYF | TGTGCCAGCAGCGTAGGGGGTCAGGGTTCCTACGAGCAGTACTTC
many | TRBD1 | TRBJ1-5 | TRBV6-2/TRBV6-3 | CASSRSVGTGDNQPQHF | TGTGCCAGCAGCCGTTCGGTCGGGACAGGGGACAATCAGCCCCAGCATTTT
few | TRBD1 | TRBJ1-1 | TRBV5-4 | CASSWNRGRNTEAFF | TGTGCCAGCAGCTGGAACAGGGGGAGGAACACTGAAGCTTTCTTT
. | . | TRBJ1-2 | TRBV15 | CATSSRRDNFYGYTF | TGTGCCACCAGCAGCCGGCGCGACAACTTCTATGGCTACACCTTC
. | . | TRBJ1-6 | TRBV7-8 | CASTSGRGNSPLHF | TGTGCCAGCACCTCCGGGAGAGGAAATTCACCCCTCCACTTT
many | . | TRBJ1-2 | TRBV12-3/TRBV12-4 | CASSSGFYGYTF | TGTGCCAGCAGCTCAGGCTTCTATGGCTACACCTTC
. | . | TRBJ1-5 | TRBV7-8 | CASSFYICSATYTGQGFQPQHF | .
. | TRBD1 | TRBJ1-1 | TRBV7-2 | CASSLGPGGGMAAFF | TGTGCCAGCAGCTTGGGCCCAGGGGGGGGCATGGCAGCTTTCTTT
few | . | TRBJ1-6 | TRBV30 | CAWNLGPSPLHF | TGTGCCTGGAATTTGGGTCCTTCACCCCTCCACTTT
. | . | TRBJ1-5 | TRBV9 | CASSVAKGGNQPQHF | TGTGCCAGCAGCGTTGCTAAAGGGGGGAATCAGCCCCAGCATTTT
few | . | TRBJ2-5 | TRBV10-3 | CASSNRGRGSPHRMTTQYF | TGTGCCAGCAGCAACCGGGGGCGCGGCTCCCCTCACCGAATGACGACCCAGTACTTC
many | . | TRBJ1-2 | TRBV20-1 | CSARENNYGYTF | TGCAGTGCTAGAGAAAATAACTATGGCTACACCTTC
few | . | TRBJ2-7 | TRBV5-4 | CASSNPGLASYEQYF | TGTGCCAGCAGCAATCCGGGACTGGCGTCCTACGAGCAGTACTTC